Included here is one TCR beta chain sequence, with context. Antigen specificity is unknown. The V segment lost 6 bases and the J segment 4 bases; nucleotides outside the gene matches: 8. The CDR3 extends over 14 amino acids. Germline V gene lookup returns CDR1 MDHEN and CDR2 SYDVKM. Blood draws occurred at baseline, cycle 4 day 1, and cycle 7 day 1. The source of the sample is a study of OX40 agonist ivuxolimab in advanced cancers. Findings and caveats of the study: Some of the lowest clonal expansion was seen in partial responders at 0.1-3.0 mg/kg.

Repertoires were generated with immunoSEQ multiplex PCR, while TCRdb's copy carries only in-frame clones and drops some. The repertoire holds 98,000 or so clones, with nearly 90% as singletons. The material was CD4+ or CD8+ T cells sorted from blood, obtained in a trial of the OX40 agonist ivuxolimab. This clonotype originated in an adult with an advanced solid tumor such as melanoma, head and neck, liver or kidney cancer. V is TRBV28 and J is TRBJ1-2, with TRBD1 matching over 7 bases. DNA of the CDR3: TGTGCCAGCAGCTTTCAGACAGGGCCCTATGGCTACACCTTC. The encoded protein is CASSFQTGPYGYTF.